A single T cell receptor (beta chain) is shown here with its context. Its target antigen remains unknown. Qualities for individual bases were not recorded, and no much larger clone is one base off. The data derive from a study of CD8+ T cells in alopecia areata (dated by TCRdb to between 2017 and 2018). Background for the entire study: High-throughput TCRbeta sequencing was used to examine T cell clonal expansion in alopecia areata in both the C3H/HeJ mouse model and human patients. In humans, TCRbeta sequencing was performed on scalp tissue and on sorted CD4+ and CD8+ peripheral blood T cells from healthy controls and from patients with patchy or totalis/universalis alopecia areata. Amplification of TCRbeta CDR3 regions was done by immunoSEQ multiplex PCR using 35 Vbeta forward primers and 13 Jbeta reverse primers. RNA was obtained with the PAXgene miRNA kit for fixed scalp, the miRNeasy kit for PBMCs, and the RNeasy kit for mouse skin. Scalp clonality was compared across normal scalp (n=4), patchy alopecia areata scalp (n=8), and alopecia totalis/universalis scalp (n=8). Results the study describes overall, beyond this receptor: Unlike mouse skin, where gammadelta T cells dominate, normal human skin contains resident alphabeta T cells that get sequenced too, which complicates analysis of the scalp TCR repertoire. Shared TCR sequences between patients were less evident than in mice, which may be partly attributable to HLA diversity in the patient population. Compared with normal scalp, lesional scalp, particularly in alopecia totalis/universalis, had higher clonality and more expanded CD8+ clones, which suggests antigenic drive.

Including the terminal cysteine and phenylalanine, the CDR3 comprises 16 residues. The CDR3 DNA has 48 bases and is translated from base 1. The germline V gene yields SGHVS for CDR1 and FNYEAQ for CDR2. At the junction V is shortened by 5 bases and J by 4 bases, with 17 bases in between. Lesional scalp punch biopsies and peripheral blood were obtained from alopecia areata patients. PBMCs were isolated by density centrifugation and stained for CD3, CD4 and CD8, and CD4+ and CD8+ T cells were sorted on a FACSAria. Alopecia areata patients who were not treated were recruited through a multicenter biomarker study. For 4 to 6 biomarker-study patients, blood CD8+ T cells were further sorted into NKG2D-low and NKG2D-high fractions. The library was made by the immunoSEQ multiplex PCR assay. RNA was extracted from all samples and reverse transcribed into cDNA, which served as template for TCR sequencing. SuperScript III was used for first-strand cDNA synthesis, primed with a 2:1 mix of oligo-dT and random hexamers. A synthetic immune receptor repertoire was used to gauge amplification bias, and whatever bias remained was removed computationally. Concerning the study's data processing: After raw reads were preprocessed to remove errors, the CDR3 was defined following IMGT conventions as running from the conserved cysteine to phenylalanine. Clonality was computed as 1 minus the Shannon entropy, with the entropy normalized by log2 of the number of productive unique TCRs. Scalp TCRbeta sequences were cross-referenced with sorted blood CD4 and CD8 repertoires so that the CD4 or CD8 identity of scalp clones could be inferred. The table comes from immuneACCESS by way of TCRdb, which keeps in-frame sequences with V and J called. Part of the clones is missing from these tables; in studies checked, under half for an unresolved V gene and the rest for unknown reasons. The DNA gave D and trimming, while V, J and clone size come from that table. This sample is represented by more than 95,000 clones; 47% of them were singletons. In total, the top ten clones hold approximately 10% of the sample.

The sequencing sample was made of NKG2D-low CD8+ T cells sorted from blood. Interpreted using the paper, the cell subset or site label stands for: sorted CD8+ NKG2D-low blood T cells. The rearrangement joined TRBV7-6 to TRBJ2-2; there is no confident call for the D gene. The clonotype was recovered from a human donor with alopecia areata. The DNA is TGTGCCAGCAGCCCCCACCGTGGTAACCCCACCGGGGAGCTGTTTTTT. It encodes CASSPHRGNPTGELFF. Beyond the CDR3, the reference TRBV7-6 and TRBJ2-2 genes provide the residues; the full variable domain reads: GAGVSQSPRYKVTKRGQDVALRCDPISGHVSLYWYRQALGQGPEFLTYFNYEAQQDKSGLPNDRFSAERPEGSISTLTIQRTEQRDSAMYRCASSPHRGNPTGELFFGEGSRLTVL.